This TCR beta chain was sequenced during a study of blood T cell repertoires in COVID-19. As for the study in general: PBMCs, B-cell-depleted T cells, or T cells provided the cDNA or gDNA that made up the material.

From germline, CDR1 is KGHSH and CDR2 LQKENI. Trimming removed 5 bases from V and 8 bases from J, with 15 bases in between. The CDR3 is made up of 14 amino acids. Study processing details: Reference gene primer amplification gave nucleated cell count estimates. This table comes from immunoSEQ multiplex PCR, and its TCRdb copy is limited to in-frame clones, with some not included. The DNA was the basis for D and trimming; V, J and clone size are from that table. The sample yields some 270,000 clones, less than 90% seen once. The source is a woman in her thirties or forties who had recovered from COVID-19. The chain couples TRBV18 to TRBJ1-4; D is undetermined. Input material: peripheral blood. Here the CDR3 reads CASSTIFRKEKLFF. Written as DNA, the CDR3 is TGTGCCAGCTCAACGATATTCAGGAAGGAAAAACTGTTTTTT.